These T cell receptor beta chains were read from a single sample in a study of T-cell reconstitution after alpha-beta-depleted transplantation in children. TCRdb recomputed calls from the PCR reads with MiXCR, one row per CDR3 protein. The sample lists approximately 93,000 distinct CDR3 sequences, roughly 8% occurring once. Sequenced material: PBMCs from the stem cell graft donor, taken from the stem cell graft. The receptors were sampled from a human donor who donated a stem cell graft to a child with congenital amegakaryocytic thrombocytopenia. Each CDR3 is given with its conserved first and last residue. The D gene is left open where the match is weak. Some rows mark clone size as missing; the rest say once, few, many or name a class of expanded clone.

>TRBV29-1|NA|many|TRBJ1-2
TGCAGCGTTGAAGACACTTCCTATGGCTACACCTTC
CSVEDTSYGYTF
>TRBV11-1|NA|many|TRBJ1-4
TGTGCCAGCAGTCTCGGACGCGCCAGTGCTAATGAAAAACTGTTTTTT
CASSLGRASANEKLFF
>TRBV18|NA|many|TRBJ1-5
TGTGCCAGCTCACTGTCAGGGGAAGAGCAGCCCCAGCATTTT
CASSLSGEEQPQHF
>TRBV5-1|NA|many|TRBJ2-5
TGCGCCAGCAGTTCCGGGACCGTGAGCCAAGAGACCCAGTACTTC
CASSSGTVSQETQYF
>TRBV18|TRBD1|few|TRBJ1-6
TGTGCCAGCTCATCCACAGGGGGCAATTCACCCCTCCACTTT
CASSSTGGNSPLHF
>TRBV21-1|NA|NA|TRBJ1-4
TGTGCCAGCAGCAGTGGACAGGGAAAAAAACTGTTTTTT
CASSSGQGKKLFF
>TRBV7-6|NA|many|TRBJ2-2
TGTGCCAGCAGCTTGGGTACCGGGGAGCTGTTTTTT
CASSLGTGELFF
>TRBV28|NA|many|TRBJ1-6
TGTGCCACTAAAGATCAGGGTTCATACCCCCCCCTCCACTTT
CATKDQGSYPPLHF
>TRBV12-3/TRBV12-4|NA|many|TRBJ2-5
TGTGCCAGCAGCCCGGGACTCCAAGAGACCCAGTACTTC
CASSPGLQETQYF
>TRBV5-1|NA|many|TRBJ1-1
TGCGCCAGCAGCCCTACTCCGTACAGAACCGACACTGAAGCTTTCTTT
CASSPTPYRTDTEAFF
>TRBV12-3/TRBV12-4|NA|many|TRBJ2-2
TGTGCCAGCAGTTCAAGTTCATTGGGCTCCGGGGAGCTGTTTTTT
CASSSSSLGSGELFF
>TRBV20-1|NA|many|TRBJ2-5
TGCAGTGCTGGACAGAAGAGGGTGGAGACCCAGTACTTC
CSAGQKRVETQYF
>TRBV28|NA|many|TRBJ2-5
TGTGCCAGCAGTTTGGGGTCACTCCAAGAGACCCAGTACTTC
CASSLGSLQETQYF
>TRBV19|NA|NA|TRBJ2-1
TGTGCCAGTAGGTTGGGAAGCTCCTACAATGAGCAGTTCTTC
CASRLGSSYNEQFF
>TRBV29-1|TRBD1|many|TRBJ2-1
TGCAGCGTAGACGGGACAGAAACCTACAATGAGCAGTTCTTC
CSVDGTETYNEQFF
>TRBV5-5|NA|many|TRBJ2-2
TGTGCCAGCAGCTTACTTGATCCCAAGAACACCGGGGAGCTGTTTTTT
CASSLLDPKNTGELFF
>TRBV7-2|NA|many|TRBJ2-7
TGTGCCAGCAGCTTAGTGGCGGGCAGCTCCTACGAGCAGTACTTC
CASSLVAGSSYEQYF
>TRBV5-1|TRBD2|NA|TRBJ2-3
TGCGCCAGCAGCTTGACTAGCGCAAATACGCAGTATTTT
CASSLTSANTQYF
>TRBV7-9|NA|many|TRBJ1-6
TGTGCCAGCAGCTTAGTAGTTGGGGACGGAAATTCACCCCTCCACTTT
CASSLVVGDGNSPLHF
>TRBV7-9|NA|few|TRBJ2-7
TGTGCCAGCAGCTTAGGGGCTGGGCTTCACTACGAGCAGTACTTC
CASSLGAGLHYEQYF
>TRBV20-1|NA|many|TRBJ1-1
TGCAGTGCTAGTACGGCACGGGACACTGAAGCTTTCTTT
CSASTARDTEAFF
>TRBV11-2|NA|many|TRBJ2-2
TGTGCCAGCAGCTTAGGGATCCGTAACACCGGGGAGCTGTTTTTT
CASSLGIRNTGELFF
>TRBV5-4|TRBD2|many|TRBJ2-2
TGTGCCAGCACGACTAGCGGGAGGAAAGGCGGGGAGCTGTTTTTT
CASTTSGRKGGELFF
>TRBV7-2|NA|many|TRBJ1-6
TGTGCCAGCAGCTTAGCCGGGACGGGCTTGAGGCCCCTCCACTTT
CASSLAGTGLRPLHF
>TRBV27|NA|many|TRBJ1-6
TGTGCCAGCAGTTTAATGGGCTCCTATAATTCACCCCTCCACTTT
CASSLMGSYNSPLHF
>TRBV27|NA|NA|TRBJ1-5
TGTGCCAGCAGTCCCTCAATTGGCTGGATATACAATCAGCCCCAGCATTTT
CASSPSIGWIYNQPQHF
>TRBV5-1|NA|many|TRBJ2-1
TGCGCCAGCAGCTTGGAAAATGAGCAGTTCTTC
CASSLENEQFF